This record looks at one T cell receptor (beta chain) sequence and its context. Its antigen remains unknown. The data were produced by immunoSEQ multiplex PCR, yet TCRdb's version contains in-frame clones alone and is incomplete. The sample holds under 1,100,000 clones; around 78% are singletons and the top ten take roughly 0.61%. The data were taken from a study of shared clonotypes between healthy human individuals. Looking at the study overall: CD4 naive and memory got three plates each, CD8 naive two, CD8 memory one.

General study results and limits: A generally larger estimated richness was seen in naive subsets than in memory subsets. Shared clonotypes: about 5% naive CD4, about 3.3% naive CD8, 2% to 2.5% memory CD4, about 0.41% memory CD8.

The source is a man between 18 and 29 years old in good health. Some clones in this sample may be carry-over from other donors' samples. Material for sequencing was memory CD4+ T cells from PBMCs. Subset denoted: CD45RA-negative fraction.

The CDR3 sequence: CASSVVRENYGYTF. In DNA, the CDR3 is TGTGCCAGCAGTGTCGTAAGGGAAAACTATGGCTACACCTTC. This rearrangement joins TRBV2 to TRBJ1-2; D remains unclear. The germline V gene encodes CDR1 SNHLY and CDR2 FYNNEI. CDR3 length: 14 residues. With 4 bases removed from V and 2 bases from J, the gap between germline ends came to 11 bases.